This TCR beta chain appears in the sequencing data of a study of T-cell reconstitution after alpha-beta-depleted transplantation in children. This CDR3 has 12 amino acids. With 6 bases removed from V and 11 bases from J, the gap between germline ends came to 19 bases. Germline CDR1 DFQATT, CDR2 SNEGSKA (reference sequence). This clonotype was detected ten times or more. Its antigen is unknown. Study-wide points: T-cell numbers and diversity one year post-transplant derived largely from freshly generated T cells.

Unique molecular identifiers tagged the TCRbeta library. Via MiXCR, TCRdb re-called the PCR reads, giving one row per CDR3 protein. Here the sample spans roughly 670,000 distinct CDR3 sequences, around 13% being singletons. This material consisted of PBMCs, taken before TCRalphabeta/CD19-depleted stem cell transplant. The clonotype was recovered from a girl aged 2-10 years with congenital amegakaryocytic thrombocytopenia, due to receive a stem cell transplant. The chain joins TRBV20-1 to TRBJ1-2; unclear D gene. CDR3 DNA sequence: TGCAGTGCCTGTAGGAGCAGTGGGAGATACACCTTC. Its protein is CSACRSSGRYTF.